Described below is a single T cell receptor (beta chain) sequence and its context. The CDR3 has 15 amino acids. Looked up from germline, CDR1 is LGHNA and CDR2 is YSLEER. Trimming removed 4 bases from V and 1 base from J, with 12 bases in between. Assay: immunoSEQ multiplex PCR; the TCRdb copy retains only in-frame clones and omits some. The profile shows about 370,000 clones, around 89% of them singletons. This sample stems from a study of blood T cell repertoires in COVID-19. The rearrangement links TRBV4-3 to TRBJ2-3; D is unresolved. Sequences were obtained from peripheral blood. This clonotype was obtained from a woman between 25 and 40 years old with COVID-19, enrolled during active disease. The CDR3 spells CASSPRILGTDTQYF. CDR3 DNA sequence: TGCGCCAGCAGCCCGCGGATCCTTGGCACAGATACGCAGTATTTT.